This T cell receptor beta chain was sequenced for a study of T cells after somatic rescue of genetic block. CDR3 length: 17 amino acids. Germline-derived CDR1 and CDR2 are KGHSH and LQKENI. V was pared by 11 bases and J by 8 bases, with 22 bases of the junction left unmatched. Using immunoSEQ multiplex PCR, the repertoire was profiled, and TCRdb retains in-frame clones only, with some absent. The profile shows more than 7,500 clones, around 74% of them singletons. The sample taken for sequencing was peripheral blood mononuclear cells (PBMCs). This chain connects TRBV18 to TRBJ1-4; 8 bases line up with TRBD1. This TCR derives from a boy younger than 18. The CDR3 DNA is TGTGCCGGGATACATGACACGCGGGACAGGAGAGAAGAAAAACTGTTTTTT. Protein: CAGIHDTRDRREEKLFF.